A selection of T cell receptor beta chains follows, all from one sample in a study of spatial heterogeneity in lung cancer. TCRdb reanalysed the 5' RACE reads using MiXCR and keeps one entry per CDR3 protein. The sample shows some 3,500 distinct CDR3 sequences, roughly 24% of them seen only once. Here the sequenced sample was normal lung tissue next to the tumor, taken at surgery. These receptors were obtained from a male donor with early-stage non-small cell lung cancer. Each CDR3 is given with its conserved first and last residue. D genes are given only for firm matches. The size entry is marked missing in some rows and otherwise reads once, few, many or a size class.

j_call | clone_size | d_call | v_call | cdr3_nt | cdr3_aa
TRBJ1-5 | . | . | TRBV7-8 | TGTGCCAGCAGCAAGCCGGGACACAATCAGCCCCAGCATTTT | CASSKPGHNQPQHF
TRBJ2-7 | medium-sized | . | TRBV12-3/TRBV12-4 | TGTGCCAGCAGTCGTCTGGGGCGAACCTACGAGCAGTACTTC | CASSRLGRTYEQYF
TRBJ1-1 | . | . | TRBV6-1 | TGTGCCAGCAGATTCGCCGGAGAGAACACTGAAGCTTTCTTT | CASRFAGENTEAFF
TRBJ2-1 | medium-sized | TRBD2 | TRBV6-1 | TGTGCCAGCAGTGCCAGCGGGGGGGCCGGTAATGAGCAGTTCTTC | CASSASGGAGNEQFF
TRBJ2-2 | medium-sized | . | TRBV7-3 | TGTGCCAGCAGCCAGATCGGACAGCCGAACACCGGGGAGCTGTTTTTT | CASSQIGQPNTGELFF
TRBJ1-6 | . | . | TRBV7-9 | TGTGCCAGCAGCTTGGGGGGAATTTCACCCCTCCACTTT | CASSLGGISPLHF
TRBJ2-3 | few | TRBD2 | TRBV27 | TGTGCCAGCAGTTTCTCAGCGGGGAGCACAGATACGCAGTATTTT | CASSFSAGSTDTQYF
TRBJ2-3 | . | . | TRBV24-1 | TGTGCCACCAGTGATGCGGCAGATACGCAGTATTTT | CATSDAADTQYF
TRBJ1-2 | . | . | TRBV28 | TGTGCCAGCAGTGATTCGGAAAACTATGGCTACACCTTC | CASSDSENYGYTF
TRBJ1-1 | medium-sized | . | TRBV18 | TGTGCCAGCTCACCACCAAACAGCGCCCTGAACACTGAAGCTTTCTTT | CASSPPNSALNTEAFF
TRBJ1-6 | . | TRBD1 | TRBV20-1 | TGCAGTGCTAGAGAATTACAGGGGGTTAATTCACCCCTCCACTTT | CSARELQGVNSPLHF
TRBJ2-1 | . | TRBD2 | TRBV2 | TGTGCCGGGGACTACTACAATGAGCAGTTCTTC | CAGDYYNEQFF
TRBJ2-3 | few | . | TRBV2 | TGTGCCAGCAGTCGCACAGGGGATACGCAGTATTTT | CASSRTGDTQYF
TRBJ2-5 | medium-sized | TRBD2 | TRBV3-1 | TGTGCCAGCAGCCAATCAGGACTAGCGGGGGGGCCCCAAGAGACCCAGTACTTC | CASSQSGLAGGPQETQYF
TRBJ1-1 | . | . | TRBV7-9 | TGTGCCAGCAGCTTAGCGGCCAGGATGAACACTGAAGCTTTCTTT | CASSLAARMNTEAFF
TRBJ2-4 | medium-sized | TRBD2 | TRBV6-1 | TGTGCCAGCACCAGACTAGCGGGAGGAGAAGAAAACATTCAGTACTTC | CASTRLAGGEENIQYF
TRBJ2-7 | . | TRBD1 | TRBV5-1 | TGCGCCAGCAGCCCCGGACAGGGGGCCTACGAGCAGTACTTC | CASSPGQGAYEQYF
TRBJ2-3 | medium-sized | . | TRBV18 | TGTGCCAGCTCACCCCGGGACTCACGGAGCACAGATACGCAGTATTTT | CASSPRDSRSTDTQYF
TRBJ2-1 | medium-sized | . | TRBV6-1 | TGTGCCAGCATAAGAGGGGGAAGGCGGGAGTTGCAGAATGAGCAGTTCTTC | CASIRGGRRELQNEQFF
TRBJ2-5 | . | . | TRBV19 | TGTGCCAGTAGTATAGCCCCAGGGCTAGGGACCCAGTACTTC | CASSIAPGLGTQYF
TRBJ1-2 | medium-sized | . | TRBV29-1 | TGCAGCCCTCAGGGGAACTATGGCTACACCTTC | CSPQGNYGYTF
TRBJ2-5 | large | TRBD2 | TRBV7-2 | TGTGCCAGCAGCCGTACTTGGAGCGGGGGACTCCCAGAGACCCAGTACTTC | CASSRTWSGGLPETQYF
TRBJ2-5 | . | TRBD1 | TRBV7-9 | TGTGCCAGCAGCTTTCAGGGGGCAGAGACCCAGTACTTC | CASSFQGAETQYF
TRBJ2-3 | . | . | TRBV14 | TGTGCCAGCAGCCAAGATCTATTAGGTACAGATACGCAGTATTTT | CASSQDLLGTDTQYF
TRBJ1-2 | medium-sized | TRBD1 | TRBV7-3 | TGTGCCAGCAGCCGGAGCCTGACAGGGGGCCTTCTCTTC | CASSRSLTGGLLF
TRBJ2-1 | few | . | TRBV10-2 | TGCGCCAGCAGTGGGAGCGGCAGCTCCTACAATGAGCAGTTCTTC | CASSGSGSSYNEQFF
TRBJ1-5 | . | . | TRBV23-1 | TGCGCCAGCCTTGCAGGGAGCAATCAGCCCCAGCATTTT | CASLAGSNQPQHF
TRBJ1-1 | . | . | TRBV20-1 | TGCAGTGCTCGCAGGGATAGCGCTGAAGCTTTCTTT | CSARRDSAEAFF
TRBJ2-6 | medium-sized | . | TRBV27 | TGTGCCAGCAGTTTTGGGGGGTCTGGGGCCAACGTCCTGACTTTC | CASSFGGSGANVLTF
TRBJ2-2 | medium-sized | . | TRBV5-1 | TGCGCCAGCAGCCCTGTGAGAGGGCCCACCGGGGAGCTGTTTTTT | CASSPVRGPTGELFF
TRBJ1-1 | medium-sized | . | TRBV3-1 | TGTGCCAGCAGCCAAGGATCCCGGGGAGTTAGCACTGAAGCTTTCTTT | CASSQGSRGVSTEAFF
TRBJ2-1 | . | TRBD2 | TRBV27 | TGTGCCAGCAGTTTTGATACTAGCGGGAGGGGAGAGCAGTTCTTC | CASSFDTSGRGEQFF
TRBJ2-2 | . | . | TRBV6-5 | TGTGCCAGCAGCCTAAGGCCGTCTCAGGGCGGGGAGCTGTTTTTT | CASSLRPSQGGELFF
TRBJ1-4 | many | TRBD1 | TRBV18 | TGTGCCAGCTCACCACCGACAGGGCGGGAAAAACTGTTTTTT | CASSPPTGREKLFF
TRBJ2-3 | many | . | TRBV2 | TGTGCCAGCAGTGACTACAGGGTTAGCACAGATACGCAGTATTTT | CASSDYRVSTDTQYF
TRBJ2-6 | large | . | TRBV7-2 | TGTGCCAGCAGCTTAGTATCGCAGGGCTTCTCTGGGGCCAACGTCCTGACTTTC | CASSLVSQGFSGANVLTF
TRBJ2-3 | once | . | TRBV6-5 | TGTGCCAGCAGCCCCCGGGGCCCAGAAGATACGCAGTATTTT | CASSPRGPEDTQYF
TRBJ2-3 | few | . | TRBV15 | TGTGCCTCGTCAAGGGGCCAGGGTCTGCAGACAGATACGCAGTATTTT | CASSRGQGLQTDTQYF
TRBJ1-2 | medium-sized | TRBD1 | TRBV5-1 | TGCGCCAGCAGTCCACAGGGGGCCGATGGCTACACCTTC | CASSPQGADGYTF
TRBJ2-5 | few | . | TRBV12-3/TRBV12-4 | TGTGCCAGCAGTTCACCAGGGGCCGGCCAGACCCAGTACTTC | CASSSPGAGQTQYF